Shown below are 17 T cell receptor beta chains from a single sample sequenced in a study of T cell changes during pregnancy in multiple sclerosis. The data were produced by immunoSEQ multiplex PCR, yet TCRdb's version contains in-frame clones alone and is incomplete. The data contain about 75,000 clones, around 90% of them singletons. Sequencing used CD4+ T cells from peripheral blood mononuclear cells, obtained before pregnancy. The receptors stem from a female donor with multiple sclerosis, enrolled in a pregnancy study.

The J gene is TRBJ1-1, the V gene TRBV2; 12 bases line up with TRBD1. Germline CDR1 and CDR2: SNHLY and FYNNEI. Trimming took 5 bases from V and 6 from J; bases not matched to a gene: 7. CDR3 length: 15 residues. The CDR3 here is CASSTGTGGLAEAFF. CDR3 DNA sequence: TGTGCCAGCAGTACCGGGACAGGGGGCTTGGCTGAAGCTTTCTTT.

V usage is TRBV27 and J usage is TRBJ2-2, with D possibly TRBD1 on 6 matching bases. Trimming shortened V by 5 bases and J by 4 bases, and 14 bases separated the two germline ends. In germline, CDR1 is MNHEY, CDR2 SMNVEV (reference sequence). The CDR3 contains 15 residues. The DNA for the CDR3 is TGTGCCAGCAGTCAACAGGGAGCAATCACCGGGGAGCTGTTTTTT. This translates into CASSQQGAITGELFF.

CDR3 residues: CASSEAVRTSADTQYF. DNA of the CDR3: TGTGCCAGCAGTGAAGCTGTTCGGACTAGTGCGGATACGCAGTATTTT. V and J are TRBV2 and TRBJ2-3, with 7 nucleotides matching TRBD2. There are 16 residues in the CDR3. V dropped 0 bases and J dropped 6; count of bases not matched to a gene: 9. Per the germline V gene, CDR1 is SNHLY and CDR2 is FYNNEI.

This chain uses TRBV19 with TRBJ1-5; D is possibly TRBD1 (6 bases). The V gene's germline CDR1 is LNHDA and CDR2 SQIVND (reference sequence). The CDR3 has 16 residues. Trimming stripped 6 bases from V and 0 bases from J, with 15 bases between. The chain's CDR3 is CASSSRPDSSNQPQHF. The CDR3 DNA sequence: TGTGCCAGTAGCTCCCGCCCGGACAGTAGCAATCAGCCCCAGCATTTT. Combining the CDR3 with reference TRBV19 and TRBJ1-5 gives the whole variable domain DGGITQSPKYLFRKEGQNVTLSCEQNLNHDAMYWYRQDPGQGLRLIYYSQIVNDFQKGDIAEGYSVSREKKESFPLTVTSAQKNPTAFYLCASSSRPDSSNQPQHFGDGTRLSIL.

The chain is built from TRBV9 and TRBJ1-1, with a tentative D call TRBD1 (5 bases). The CDR3 has 16 amino acids. Trimming took 0 bases from V and 5 from J, leaving 17 bases between them. Germline V gene sequence: CDR1 SGDLS, CDR2 YYNGEE. The CDR3: CASSVGPFVRGTEAFF. CDR3 DNA: TGTGCCAGCAGCGTAGGCCCCTTCGTCCGGGGGACTGAAGCTTTCTTT.

The chain employs TRBV9 and TRBJ2-3, with 10 bases identical to TRBD2. This CDR3 spans 15 amino acids. J gave up 3 bases and V 1 base, and 2 bases lay outside the gene matches. Looked up from germline, CDR1 is SGDLS and CDR2 is YYNGEE. CDR3 coding DNA: TGTGCCAGCAGCGTAACAGCGGGGGGGACAGATACGCAGTATTTT. Translated: CASSVTAGGTDTQYF.

The gene calls are TRBV5-1 and TRBJ1-2, with a possible D match to TRBD1 (6 bases). Trimming cost V 4 bases and J 6 bases, with 19 bases left between them. This CDR3 has 15 residues. The germline V gene has CDR1 SGHRS and CDR2 YFSETQ. CDR3 bases: TGCGCCAGCAGCCCTGGGGGGGGGCGACCCGATGGCTACACCTTC. Translated: CASSPGGGRPDGYTF. Drawing the rest from reference TRBV5-1 and TRBJ1-2, the complete variable domain is KAGVTQTPRYLIKTRGQQVTLSCSPISGHRSVSWYQQTPGQGLQFLFEYFSETQRNKGNFPGRFSGRQFSNSRSEMNVSTLELGDSALYLCASSPGGGRPDGYTFGSGTRLTVV.

This chain uses TRBV10-3 with TRBJ1-1; maybe TRBD1 (5 bases). The germline CDR1 and CDR2 sequences are ENHRY and SYGVKD. V was clipped by 8 bases and J by 8 bases, with 15 bases between them. The CDR3 loop spans 12 amino acids. Written as DNA, the CDR3 is TGTGCCATCGGGAAGGGGTCAGGAGAAGCTTTCTTT. Protein product: CAIGKGSGEAFF.

This sequence joins TRBV2 and TRBJ2-1, with 8 bases that match TRBD2. Germline CDR1 is SNHLY and CDR2 is FYNNEI. The CDR3 extends over 17 amino acids. The ends lost 0 bases at V and 10 bases at J; junction bases unmatched: 14. CDR3 in DNA: TGTGCCAGCAGTGAAGCGCGTTTGGGACTAGGGGGTGGGGAGCAGTTCTTC. Translation: CASSEARLGLGGGEQFF. The full variable domain, in which reference TRBV2 and TRBJ2-1 provide the parts outside the CDR3, is EPEVTQTPSHQVTQMGQEVILRCVPISNHLYFYWYRQILGQKVEFLVSFYNNEISEKSEIFDDQFSVERPDGSNFTLKIRSTKLEDSAMYFCASSEARLGLGGGEQFFGPGTRLTVL.

This chain uses TRBV10-3 with TRBJ2-1; 10 positions agree with TRBD2. The germline V gene has CDR1 ENHRY and CDR2 SYGVKD. This CDR3 contains 15 residues. The V segment lost 0 bases and the J segment 7 bases; nucleotides outside the gene matches: 3. CDR3 amino acids: CAISESSGGYNEQFF. CDR3 bases: TGTGCCATCAGTGAGTCTAGCGGGGGGTATAATGAGCAGTTCTTC.

The gene calls are TRBV7-6 and TRBJ1-1; maybe TRBD1 (5 bases). The CDR3 totals 14 residues. CDR1 SGHVS and CDR2 FNYEAQ come from the germline V gene. V was pared by 3 bases and J by 3 bases, with 11 bases between. The CDR3 DNA is TGTGCCAGCAGCTTGGCTCAGGGTCACACTGAAGCTTTCTTT. Its protein product is CASSLAQGHTEAFF. Using reference TRBV7-6 and TRBJ1-1 for the parts outside the CDR3, the full variable domain is GAGVSQSPRYKVTKRGQDVALRCDPISGHVSLYWYRQALGQGPEFLTYFNYEAQQDKSGLPNDRFSAERPEGSISTLTIQRTEQRDSAMYRCASSLAQGHTEAFFGQGTRLTVV.

The V and J genes are TRBV18 and TRBJ1-1; D is perhaps TRBD1 (6 bases). This CDR3 has 16 residues. Trimming removed 3 bases at V and 1 base at J, with 15 bases between. The germline CDR1 and CDR2 sequences are KGHSH and LQKENI. The CDR3 protein is CASSPTTPGQNTEAFF. In DNA, the CDR3 is TGTGCCAGCTCACCCACAACACCGGGACAGAACACTGAAGCTTTCTTT.

The chain is built from TRBV11-3 and TRBJ1-1; 9 bases line up with TRBD1. The J segment lost 5 bases and the V segment lost 8 bases, leaving 6 bases of the junction unmatched. The CDR3 loop spans 13 amino acids. Germline V CDR1 and CDR2: SGHNT, YENEEA. The CDR3 here is CASVDRGGTEAFF. The DNA of the CDR3 is TGTGCCAGCGTGGACAGGGGAGGAACTGAAGCTTTCTTT.

The chain joins TRBV28 to TRBJ1-5; tentative D call: TRBD1 (5 bases). This CDR3 contains 16 residues. Trimming stripped 6 bases from V and 0 bases from J, with 15 bases between. Germline assignment: CDR1 MDHEN and CDR2 SYDVKM. The CDR3 reads CASRLGGLYSNQPQHF. CDR3 in DNA: TGTGCCAGCAGGCTCGGGGGGTTGTATAGCAATCAGCCCCAGCATTTT.

Written as DNA, the CDR3 is TGTGCCAGCAGCTTGCGACAGGGGGCGATCTACAATGAGCAGTTCTTC. Protein sequence: CASSLRQGAIYNEQFF. This sequence joins TRBV7-2 and TRBJ2-1, with 10 positions matching TRBD1. Germline V gene sequence: CDR1 SGHTA, CDR2 FQGNSA. The CDR3 loop spans 16 amino acids. The J segment lost 3 bases and the V segment lost 3 bases, leaving 5 bases of the junction unmatched.

The chain has TRBV5-6 and TRBJ2-7; 8 bases map to TRBD2. The CDR3 is 15 amino acids. The germline V gene has CDR1 SGHDT and CDR2 YYEEEE. The trim removed 7 bases at V and 3 bases at J, leaving 12 bases unmatched. This chain's CDR3 is CASGQTGTRSYEQYF. CDR3 nucleotide sequence: TGTGCCAGCGGACAAACCGGGACTAGAAGCTACGAGCAGTACTTC.

The chain uses TRBV15 and TRBJ2-7; D is perhaps TRBD1 (6 bases). The CDR3 spans 15 residues. The germline V and J ends were trimmed by 1 base and 6 bases, with 16 bases remaining between them. The V gene's germline CDR1 is LNHNV and CDR2 YYDKDF (reference sequence). The CDR3 sequence: CATSRGRDTGREQYF. The CDR3 region has the DNA TGTGCCACCAGCAGAGGTAGGGACACGGGCCGCGAGCAGTACTTC.